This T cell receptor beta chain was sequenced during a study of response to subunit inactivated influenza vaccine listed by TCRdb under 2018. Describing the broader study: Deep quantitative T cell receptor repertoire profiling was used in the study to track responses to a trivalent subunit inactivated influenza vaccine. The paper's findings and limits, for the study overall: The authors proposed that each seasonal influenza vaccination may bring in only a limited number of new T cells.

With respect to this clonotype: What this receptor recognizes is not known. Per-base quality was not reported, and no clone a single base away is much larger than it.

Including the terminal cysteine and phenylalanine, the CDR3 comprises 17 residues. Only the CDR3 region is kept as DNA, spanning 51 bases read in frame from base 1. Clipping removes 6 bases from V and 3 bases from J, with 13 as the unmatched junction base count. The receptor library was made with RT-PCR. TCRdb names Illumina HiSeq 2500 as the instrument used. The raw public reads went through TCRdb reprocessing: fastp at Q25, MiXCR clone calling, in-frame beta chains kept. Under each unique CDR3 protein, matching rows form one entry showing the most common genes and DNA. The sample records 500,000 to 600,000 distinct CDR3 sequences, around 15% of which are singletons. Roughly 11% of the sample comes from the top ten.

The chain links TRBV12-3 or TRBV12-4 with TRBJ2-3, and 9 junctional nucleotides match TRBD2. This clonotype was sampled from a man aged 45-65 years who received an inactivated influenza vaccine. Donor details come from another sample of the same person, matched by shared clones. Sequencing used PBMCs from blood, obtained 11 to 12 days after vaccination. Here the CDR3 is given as CASSFYLLGLATDTQYF. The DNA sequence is TGTGCCAGCAGCTTCTACCTGTTGGGACTAGCTACAGATACGCAGTATTTT.